This T cell receptor beta chain was sequenced during a study of blood T cell repertoires in COVID-19 (dated by TCRdb to 2020 to 2022). Study-wide context: The collaborator samples originated in the United States, Italy and Spain and spanned the acute and convalescent phases of COVID-19. Where available, HLA class I and class II types were obtained from metadata supplied by the sample provider rather than from assay-based typing. The samples were drawn from the first 160 participants of the ongoing ImmuneRACE study and from over 950 subjects provided by 6 global collaborators. The repertoires were released in a freely available public database meant as a resource for research on the immune response to SARS-CoV-2. The prospective study material was composed of cDNA or gDNA derived from T cells, B-cell-depleted T cells, or PBMCs. Nearly every sample came with metadata listing a de-identified subject ID, COVID-19 status, age in years and sex. Deeply sampled blood TCRbeta repertoires from subjects exposed to, actively infected with, or recovered from COVID-19 were included in the dataset. Summary of the overall study and its limitations: The quantity of clinical and demographic metadata differed by source and by participant and was supplied without curation.

TCRbeta CDR3 regions were amplified from genomic DNA using the immunoSEQ Assay, a bias-controlled multiplex PCR. Per the original workflow: Within the assay, amplification of reference gene primers was used to estimate how many nucleated cells each sample contained. To quantify the absolute abundance of each unique TCRbeta CDR3 rearrangement, sequence reads were collapsed and filtered. For each sample, productive Simpson clonality was calculated as the square root of Simpson's diversity index across productive rearrangements. In TCRdb, the immuneACCESS table is reduced to in-frame sequences with V and J assigned. These tables do not hold every clone; where another copy was compared, an unresolved V gene accounts for under half, and the others remain unexplained. V and J calls and clone size are those listed in that table; D and trimming were worked out from the DNA. Within this sample are 120,000 or so clones, with 70% to 85% of them counted one time only. The ten largest clonotypes hold over 15% of the sample.

Each collaborating institution followed its own protocols to collect whole blood in K2EDTA tubes. For TCRbeta analysis, collaborators shipped samples in one of three forms: frozen whole blood, isolated PBMCs, or DNA extracted from either of those sample types. Notes on this clone: Its cognate antigen has yet to be identified. Per-nucleotide qualities are absent, and no much larger clonotype sits a single base away.

Sequenced: peripheral blood. The clonotype comes from a woman aged 45-65 years with acute or convalescent COVID-19.

The CDR3 protein is CSVPQGGNLNEQFF. The DNA sequence is given as TGCAGCGTTCCCCAGGGAGGAAATCTCAATGAGCAGTTCTTC. The chain uses TRBV29-1 and TRBJ2-1, with a tentative D gene TRBD2 over 6 matching bases. Measured from the cysteine to the phenylalanine, the CDR3 is 14 residues long. Only the CDR3 portion is preserved as DNA: 42 bases, with reading frame beginning at the first base. The germline V gene yields SQVTM for CDR1 and ANQGSEA for CDR2. The junction shows trimming of 5 bases on V and 6 bases on J, plus 17 bases between the germline ends.